This TCR beta chain appears in the sequencing data of a study of blood T cell repertoires in COVID-19. This CDR3 spans 15 amino acids. The germline gives CDR1 LGHDT, CDR2 YNNKEL (reference sequence). Trimming left V 0 bases short and J 13 bases short, with 16 bases between. As processed by the authors: Estimation of nucleated cell counts was performed using reference gene primer amplification. The protocol was immunoSEQ multiplex PCR, while the TCRdb copy is restricted to in-frame clones and leaves out a portion. For V, J and clone size, that table is used; D and trimming come from the DNA. This table has some 83,000 clones, approximately 89% appearing once.

Source material: peripheral blood. The source of this sequence is a man between 45 and 60 years old with acute or convalescent COVID-19. The rearrangement uses TRBV3-1 (or the pseudogene TRBV3-2) and TRBJ1-6; D not certain. The CDR3 region has the DNA TGTGCCAGCAGCCAAGATATGGGCAACGGTAGGCCCCTCCACTTT. This codes for CASSQDMGNGRPLHF.